This T cell receptor (beta chain) was recorded in a study of T cell responses to AZD1222 COVID-19 vaccine. Libraries were prepared by immunoSEQ multiplex PCR; TCRdb keeps only in-frame clonotypes and omits some of them. The table has some 180,000 clones, roughly nine tenths seen once. Trimming cost V 0 bases and J 0 bases, with 10 bases left between them. This CDR3 has 17 amino acids. Germline CDR1 is SGDLS and CDR2 is YYNGEE. The origin of this receptor is an adult who received the AZD1222 COVID-19 vaccine. The chain uses TRBV9 and TRBJ2-6, with D uncertain. Sequenced material: peripheral blood, taken 28 days after the second AZD1222 dose. The CDR3 bases are TGTGCCAGCAGCGTAGATCTTGTAAGCTCTGGGGCCAACGTCCTGACTTTC. Its translation is CASSVDLVSSGANVLTF.